This record concerns one TCR beta chain sequence. Its antigen is currently not known. The sample holds no much larger clone one base away, and base qualities are not on file. The data originate from a study of CD8+CD57+ T cells in acquired aplastic anemia (dated by TCRdb to between 2018 and 2020). Context from the whole study: A mean of 3.2 ug of DNA, ranging from roughly 0.18 to 30 ug, was extracted from sorted CD4+ and CD8+ cells. CD8+CD57+ expansion was defined as frequency above the mean frequency observed in healthy subjects. Points the paper makes about the study in general: Although some 28 CD8+ CDR3 sequences were shared by patients and controls, these sequences appeared highly expressed in patients and within the immunodominant clones of patients. No significant difference in CD8+ Simpson's diversity was found between patients and healthy controls (P=0.060).

TCR beta VDJ combination and CDR3 sequence profiling used genomic DNA as the template. An Illumina HiSeq 2000 was the platform used for TCR repertoire sequencing. The published analysis was carried out like this. Repertoires were assessed using TRBV/TRBJ rearrangement plots, CDR3 size and DJ length profiles, and Simpson's diversity index. Whichever DNA sequence was most abundant in the deep sequencing data was defined as the immunodominant clone. CDR3 amino acid sequences were checked for sharing across subjects and were also compared against the VDJdb database and published repertoires. Through fastp at Q25 and MiXCR, TCRdb rebuilt clones from the public reads, retaining in-frame beta chains. A single entry per CDR3 protein holds the most common genes and DNA from its merged rows. These V and J calls are TCRdb output, not the study's own analysis. The table for this sample lists around 500,000 distinct CDR3 sequences; around 32% of them were counted only once. The top ten clones comprise nearly 0.85% of the sample.

Expansion of CD8+CD57+ cells had been shown by flow cytometry in the patients chosen for sequencing. Every patient had severe acquired aplastic anemia, diagnosed using the International Study of Aplastic Anemia and Agranulocytosis and Camitta criteria. No patient had received any therapy when blood was sampled. In this study, sorted CD4+ and CD8+ T cells from the blood of healthy subjects and of severe aplastic anemia patients had their TCR repertoires deep-sequenced. Patients were enrolled in the USA under clinicaltrials.gov protocols 00001620, 01623167, 00001397, 00071045, 00081523 and 00961064. Ficoll-Paque density gradient centrifugation was used to isolate peripheral blood mononuclear cells. Before DNA extraction, CD4+ and CD8+ T cells were sorted with FACS or magnetic beads. From the cysteine up to the phenylalanine, the CDR3 has a length of 13 residues. The only DNA kept is the CDR3, 39 bases in frame from the first base. CDR1 SGHTA and CDR2 FQGNSA are derived from the germline V gene. The germline ends are 13 bases apart after V is trimmed by 1 base and J by 15 bases.

The chain employs TRBV7-2 and TRBJ1-6, and possibly TRBD1, on 5 matching bases. Sample: sorted CD4+, CD8+, or CD8+CD57+ T cells (not recorded which) from PBMCs. The clonotype comes from a human donor with aplastic anemia. In nucleotides, the sequence is TGTGCCAGCAGCTTAGAAGGACAAGGGGTCCTCCACTTT. Protein translation: CASSLEGQGVLHF.